This paragraph reports one TCR beta chain. Its antigen is not identified. This specimen comes from a study of T cell responses to AZD1222 COVID-19 vaccine. Some clones are missing from TCRdb's copy, which holds only in-frame ones; the method was immunoSEQ multiplex PCR. Of about 100,000 clones listed, around 93% were seen once; the top ten hold 7.5% to 9.5%. Study conclusions and caveats: Once two AZD1222 doses were given, Spike-specific TCR breadth and depth went up. Repertoire sampling was restricted to post-peak T cell response timepoints. Donors were mostly white British, more females; clonal diversity possibly underestimated.

The CDR3 has 14 residues. CDR1 is SGHTA, CDR2 FQGTGA, per germline. Trimming took 1 base from V and 7 from J, leaving 11 bases between them. The source was peripheral blood, collected 28 days after the second AZD1222 dose. This TCR came from an adult who received the AZD1222 COVID-19 vaccine. The chain combines TRBV7-3 with TRBJ2-1; a weak D match, TRBD1 (6 bases). The DNA of the CDR3 is TGTGCCAGCAGCTTAAATCCTAGGGGGAATGAGCAGTTCTTC. Translating it yields CASSLNPRGNEQFF.